This note documents a single T cell receptor (beta chain) sequence. In this sample, this clonotype turned up many times. The antigen it binds to is not known. Base qualities are missing; no much larger clone stands one base away. To synthesize cDNA, template-switch 5'RACE was performed with a primer carrying a 10-nucleotide random unique molecular identifier so that each TCR transcript was tagged. Every sequencing run yielded over 170 million TCR-beta sequences covering 15-18 subjects. The RNeasy kit was used to extract total RNA. TCR-beta VDJ regions were amplified with primers for the TCR constant region and the 5'RACE anchor, using the KAPA Real-time Library Amplification kit. Sample indexes and Illumina adaptors were added in a first PCR, after which library yield was increased in a second PCR. After Ampure bead purification, the roughly 650 bp TCR product was size-selected on a 2% E-gel SizeSelection system. Library quality was checked on a Bioanalyzer, concentration was measured with Qubit, and libraries were quantified with the Kapa Library Quantification kit before pooling. Libraries were sequenced paired-end 2 x 150 bp on an Illumina HiSeq 2500. To increase sequence diversity, about 25-31% phiX was spiked into each library pool. Under the source paper's analysis protocol: The quality-filtered reads were processed with the UMI-based MiGEC pipeline, whose error correction step removed more than 85% of the raw TCR sequences. IMGT germline references were used for alignment of VDJ genes, and clonotypes were defined by a unique CDR3 amino acid sequence together with V-J genes. Clonal expansion, Shannon diversity and CDR3 relatedness (CalcPairwiseDistances, ClusterSamples) were evaluated with VDJtools, and phylogenetic trees were built with CLCbio workbench. Expanded clones were defined as having at least 8 unique UMIs, based on coefficient-of-variation modelling across technical triplicates. The public reads were run again by TCRdb, first through fastp at Q25 and then through MiXCR, and only productive beta chains were kept. Every entry covers one CDR3 protein and lists the most common genes and DNA from its rows. The V and J calls and clone size come from TCRdb's table, not from the authors' own analysis. The sample records some 37,000 distinct CDR3 sequences, approximately 10% of which are singletons. Approximately 7% of the sample is taken by the ten largest.

The data derive from a study of neurological immune-mediated disorders (dated by TCRdb to the late 2010s). For the study in its entirety: The study compared peripheral blood TCR-beta repertoires of HTLV-I-associated myelopathy (HAM/TSP) patients, multiple sclerosis patients and healthy controls using UMI-based sequencing. The cohort comprised approximately 67 subjects: roughly 15 HAM/TSP patients, some 34 multiple sclerosis patients and 20 healthy controls. Longitudinal samples, technical triplicates and paired sorted CD4+ and CD8+ T-cell subsets, alongside PBMC samples, were included among the approximately 110 TCR-beta libraries. The paper as a whole reports these results and caveats: TCR clonal expansion was highest in HAM/TSP patients and lowest in MS patients, with MS patients falling below even healthy controls. Across subjects, expanded clones never shared an identical CDR3 amino acid sequence, which suggests that the TCR-beta repertoires in every group were private.

V loses 8 bases of germline sequence and J loses 1 base, and the interval between the two ends is 14 bases. Reading from cysteine to phenylalanine, the CDR3 counts 14 amino acids. Of all the DNA, just the CDR3 is kept, 42 bases in frame from base 1. Per the germline V gene, SNHLY is the CDR1 and FYNNEI is the CDR2. For the unsorted PBMC libraries, 2 million PBMCs were stored in RNAlater at -80 degrees C until RNA extraction and were used to generate the libraries. Peripheral blood underwent Ficoll-Hypaque density gradient centrifugation to isolate PBMCs, which were then cryopreserved in liquid nitrogen.

Sequencing input: PBMCs. Recombination connected TRBV2 to TRBJ1-1; a tentative D call is TRBD1 (6 bases match). This TCR was recovered from a woman between 25 and 40 years old with HTLV-1-associated myelopathy (HAM/TSP). The nucleotide sequence is given as TGTGCCAGCGGATTACAGGGCGGGAACACTGAAGCTTTCTTT. Translation gives CASGLQGGNTEAFF.